Listed here is a single T cell receptor (beta chain). Its antigen is still unknown. The data belong to a study of monozygotic twins with inflammatory bowel disease. The germline V gene has CDR1 SGHRS and CDR2 YFSETQ. The CDR3 covers 16 residues. Researchers ran eight separate cDNA reactions for each sample. TCRdb reprocessed the 5' RACE reads, with one entry per CDR3 protein and no DNA. This sample carries 400,000 to 500,000 distinct CDR3 sequences, with 2% to 3% going to the ten biggest clones. Whole-blood RNA isolation (total RNA) proceeded without T cell sorting. Whole-study results and caveats: Compared with healthy twins, IBD patients shared fewer clonotypes with others, especially with disease activity. Healthy co-twins exceeded IBD patients in TCRbeta diversity as measured by inverse Simpson.

The receptor was derived from a human donor with ulcerative colitis or Crohn's disease, or a healthy co-twin of an affected twin (not recorded which). This sequence joins TRBV5-1 and TRBJ1-1; there is no DNA to check the TCRdb D call of TRBD1. Sequenced sample: blood. CDR3 region: CASSLAGLGGGTEAFF.